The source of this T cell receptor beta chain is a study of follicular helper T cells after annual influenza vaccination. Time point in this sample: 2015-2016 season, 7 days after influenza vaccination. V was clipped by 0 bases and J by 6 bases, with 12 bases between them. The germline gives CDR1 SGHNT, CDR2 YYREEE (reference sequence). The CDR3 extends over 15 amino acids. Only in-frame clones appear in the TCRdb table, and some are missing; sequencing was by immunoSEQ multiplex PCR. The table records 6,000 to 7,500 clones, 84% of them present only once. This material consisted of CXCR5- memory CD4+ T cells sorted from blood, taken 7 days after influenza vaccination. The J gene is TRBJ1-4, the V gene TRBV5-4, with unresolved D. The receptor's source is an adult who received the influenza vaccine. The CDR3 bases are TGTGCCAGCAGCTTGGATCCTGGTGCGGATGAAAAACTGTTTTTT. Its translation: CASSLDPGADEKLFF.